This TCR beta chain was identified in a study of regulatory T cells in long-lasting Graves disease. Study outcomes and limitations: Persistent disease was characterized by preferential usage of TRBV28, TRBJ1-2 and TRBJ2-5.

In this sample, this clonotype turned up many times. What it binds is unknown. The CDR3 covers 12 residues. The V and J ends lost 3 bases and 9 bases respectively, with 12 bases between them. Per germline, CDR1 SQVTM and CDR2 ANQGSEA. Time point defined: newly diagnosed GD, antithyroid drugs for less than 3 months. The TCR library used RNA extracted from PBMCs. CDR3 regions were amplified by Arm-PCR using iRepertoire HTBI primers to build TCR beta libraries. TCRdb reprocessed the multiplex PCR reads via MiXCR and lists one record per CDR3 protein. This table holds around 250,000 distinct CDR3 sequences, roughly 18% found once. This sample was shared with a second study, whose subject was T cells in Graves' hyperthyroidism and ophthalmopathy. This second study notes: Patients with ophthalmopathy were separated from those with stable hyperthyroidism by a 13 V-J model.

The sequenced sample was peripheral blood mononuclear cells (PBMCs), obtained at new diagnosis, from a patient treated with antithyroid drugs. The receptor was derived from a woman aged 25-40 years with Graves disease. This chain joins TRBV29-1 and TRBJ2-1; D is undetermined. The CDR3, as DNA: TGCAGCGTTGATAGTATAGTACCTGAGCAGTTCTTC. Translation: CSVDSIVPEQFF.